Given below is one T cell receptor (beta chain) in context. The target antigen is unknown. Germline assignment: CDR1 LNHNV and CDR2 YYDKDF (reference sequence). The length of the CDR3 is 15 residues. Trimming cost V 3 bases and J 3 bases; bases outside gene matches: 3. This record belongs to a study of T cell responses to AZD1222 COVID-19 vaccine. The study, taken as a whole, reports: Mapped onto spike, vaccine-associated CD4 TCRs spanned it and were dominant at 160-218 and 743-854.

Some clones are missing from TCRdb's copy, which holds only in-frame ones; the method was immunoSEQ multiplex PCR. The data hold 150,000 to 200,000 clones, with more than 75% observed a single time. The clonotype comes from an adult in good health. The rearrangement links TRBV15 to TRBJ1-1; 11 bases match TRBD1. The sample was peripheral blood, taken on day 0 of MenACWY control vaccination. CDR3 sequence reads: CATSRGQGGDTEAFF. The DNA for the CDR3 is TGTGCCACCAGCAGGGGACAGGGGGGAGACACTGAAGCTTTCTTT.